Described below is a single T cell receptor beta chain sequence and its context. Profiling relied on immunoSEQ multiplex PCR, and the TCRdb table lists in-frame clones only, not all of them. The sample carries about 49,000 clones, 65% to 90% recorded once. Noted time point: baseline pretreatment blood. Regarding treatment: 15 Gy SBRT to primary tumor, nephrectomy 4 weeks later. These data are taken from a study of radiation and T cells in renal cell carcinoma. CDR1 and CDR2 (germline): LNHDA, SQIVND (reference sequence). V was trimmed by 3 bases and J by 2 bases, leaving 8 bases between them. The length of the CDR3 is 14 residues.

This receptor was taken from a woman in her 70s with renal cell carcinoma. V gene TRBV19 combines with J gene TRBJ1-5, with D maybe TRBD1 (6 bases). The specimen was blood, collected from a patient whose treatment included radiotherapy and nephrectomy. As DNA, the CDR3 is TGTGCCAGTAGTATGCCAGGGGGCAATCAGCCCCAGCATTTT. It is translated as CASSMPGGNQPQHF.